This record covers a single T cell receptor (beta chain). Via MiXCR, TCRdb re-called the 5' RACE reads, giving one row per CDR3 protein. The sample records over 75,000 distinct CDR3 sequences, roughly 13% being singletons. This specimen comes from a study of early T cells in non-severe SARS-CoV-2 infection. The V and J ends lost 7 bases and 0 bases respectively, with 22 bases between them. CDR3 length equals 18 residues. The genes are TRBV12-3 or TRBV12-4 and TRBJ2-1, with D possibly being TRBD2 (6 bases). The sequence came from an adult who was a healthcare worker with PCR-confirmed SARS-CoV-2 infection or an uninfected control (not recorded which). Sample: whole blood. CDR3 sequence: CASTPRAGQYYSYNEQFF. The CDR3 nucleotides read TGTGCCAGCACTCCCCGGGCGGGGCAGTATTACTCCTACAATGAGCAGTTCTTC.